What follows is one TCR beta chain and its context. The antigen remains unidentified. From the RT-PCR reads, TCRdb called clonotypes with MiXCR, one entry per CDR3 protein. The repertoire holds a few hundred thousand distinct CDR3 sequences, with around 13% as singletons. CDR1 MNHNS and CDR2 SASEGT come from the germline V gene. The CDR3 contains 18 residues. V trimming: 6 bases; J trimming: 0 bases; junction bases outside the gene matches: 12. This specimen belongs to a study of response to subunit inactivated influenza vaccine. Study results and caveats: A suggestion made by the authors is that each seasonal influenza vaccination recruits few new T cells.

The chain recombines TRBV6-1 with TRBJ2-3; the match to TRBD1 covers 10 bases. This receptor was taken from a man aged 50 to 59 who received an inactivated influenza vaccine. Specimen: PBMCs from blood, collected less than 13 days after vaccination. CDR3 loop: CASRTGGLSSGSTDTQYF. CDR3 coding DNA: TGTGCCAGCAGGACAGGGGGCCTGTCTAGCGGTAGCACAGATACGCAGTATTTT.